The 11 T cell receptor beta chains listed next were all sequenced from one sample in a study of blood T cell repertoires in COVID-19. TCRdb keeps only in-frame clones here, not all; method: immunoSEQ multiplex PCR. The profile covers 300,000 to 350,000 clones, with approximately 91% appearing a single time and approximately 1% taken by the ten largest. Sequencing input: PBMCs or T cells enriched from blood (not recorded which). Receptor source: a young woman who had been exposed to COVID-19.

The chain recombines TRBV3-1 (or the pseudogene TRBV3-2) with TRBJ2-1; 8 nucleotides agree with TRBD2. From germline, CDR1 is LGHDT and CDR2 YNNKEL (reference sequence). J lost 3 bases, V lost 2 bases, and 6 bases had no gene match. The CDR3 totals 16 residues. CDR3 amino acids: CASSQSDAGGYNEQFF. The CDR3 coding sequence is TGTGCCAGCAGCCAATCAGATGCGGGAGGCTACAATGAGCAGTTCTTC.

This clone appeared once. V usage is TRBV3-1 (or the pseudogene TRBV3-2) and J usage is TRBJ2-7, with TRBD2 matching over 8 bases. V was pared by 4 bases and J by 1 base, with 9 bases of the junction left unmatched. The CDR3 has 16 amino acids. Germline-derived CDR1 and CDR2 are LGHDT and YNNKEL (reference sequence). This CDR3 is CASSPVLAGGSYEQYF. For the CDR3, the DNA is TGTGCCAGCAGCCCTGTCTTGGCGGGAGGATCCTACGAGCAGTACTTC.

The chain recombines TRBV13 with TRBJ2-3; possible D gene TRBD2, 6 bases. The V and J ends lost 3 bases and 4 bases respectively, with 14 bases between them. The CDR3 is 15 amino acids. Germline V gene sequence: CDR1 PRHDT, CDR2 FYEKMQ (reference sequence). DNA for the CDR3: TGTGCCAGCAGCTTCCGGGAGTCGAGCTCAGATACGCAGTATTTT. It yields the protein CASSFRESSSDTQYF.

This clone was observed once. The gene calls are TRBV5-1 and TRBJ1-4; D possibly corresponds to TRBD1 (6 bases). Per the germline V gene, CDR1 is SGHRS and CDR2 is YFSETQ. There are 14 residues in the CDR3. Trimming cost V 2 bases and J 2 bases, with 7 bases left between them. The CDR3 reads CASSLQGTNEKLFF. CDR3 DNA: TGCGCCAGCAGCTTACAGGGCACTAATGAAAAACTGTTTTTT.

The genes are TRBV27 and TRBJ1-1; the match to TRBD1 covers 9 bases. Trimming took 7 bases from V and 5 from J; bases not matched to a gene: 8. This CDR3 region has 14 residues. CDR1 MNHEY and CDR2 SMNVEV come from the germline V gene (reference sequence). The CDR3 is CASKTGGVGTEAFF. Here the CDR3 DNA reads TGTGCCAGCAAAACAGGGGGCGTTGGGACTGAAGCTTTCTTT.

This clone was recorded once. V usage is TRBV27 and J usage is TRBJ2-4, with D perhaps matching TRBD1 (5 bases). The germline V and J ends were trimmed by 2 bases and 8 bases, with 16 bases remaining between them. There are 15 residues in the CDR3. Per germline, CDR1 MNHEY and CDR2 SMNVEV (reference sequence). The CDR3 DNA reads as TGTGCCAGCAGTTTAACGTCTCAGGGCCCGGACATTCAGTACTTC. Translating gives CASSLTSQGPDIQYF.

The V and J genes are TRBV11-2 and TRBJ2-5, with a tentative D call TRBD2 (6 bases). V was pared by 0 bases and J by 0 bases, with 8 bases between. The CDR3 loop spans 15 amino acids. The V gene's germline CDR1 is SGHAT and CDR2 FQNNGV. CDR3 DNA sequence: TGTGCCAGCAGCTTAGAGGGGAGGAACCAAGAGACCCAGTACTTC. It specifies CASSLEGRNQETQYF.

The V and J genes are TRBV5-1 and TRBJ1-6, with D uncertain. The germline gives CDR1 SGHRS, CDR2 YFSETQ. The CDR3 runs 14 residues. Trimming removed 2 bases at V and 5 bases at J, with 8 bases between. The CDR3 spells CASSFNRDNSPLHF. In DNA form, the CDR3 reads TGCGCCAGCAGCTTCAACCGAGATAATTCACCCCTCCACTTT. Filled out from reference TRBV5-1 and TRBJ1-6, the complete variable domain reads KAGVTQTPRYLIKTRGQQVTLSCSPISGHRSVSWYQQTPGQGLQFLFEYFSETQRNKGNFPGRFSGRQFSNSRSEMNVSTLELGDSALYLCASSFNRDNSPLHFGNGTRLTVT.

This chain connects TRBV18 to TRBJ1-1; D perhaps matches TRBD1 (5 bases). From germline, CDR1 is KGHSH and CDR2 LQKENI. There are 13 residues in the CDR3. Trimming pared 6 bases from V and 3 bases from J, leaving 11 bases between. This chain's CDR3 is CASSQDRDTEAFF. CDR3 nucleotides: TGTGCCAGCTCCCAAGACAGAGACACTGAAGCTTTCTTT.

The chain has TRBV5-1 and TRBJ2-6; TRBD1 might be the D (6 bases). V dropped 1 base and J dropped 0 bases, with 14 bases sitting between them. The CDR3 is 18 amino acids. Germline CDR1 SGHRS, CDR2 YFSETQ. CDR3 sequence reads: CASSLTGSTPSGANVLTF. In DNA, the CDR3 is TGCGCCAGCAGCTTGACAGGGTCAACCCCCTCTGGGGCCAACGTCCTGACTTTC.

The chain carries TRBV7-3 and TRBJ1-6, with D unclear. CDR3 length: 13 amino acids. Germline values: CDR1 SGHTA, CDR2 FQGTGA. The V end was cut by 2 bases, the J end by 7 bases, with 6 bases between. The CDR3 sequence: CASSLGSNSPLHF. CDR3 DNA: TGTGCCAGCAGCTTAGGGAGCAATTCACCCCTCCACTTT.